These 22 T cell receptor beta chains share one sample of origin, sequenced in a study of shared clonotypes between healthy human individuals. CD45RO-negative cells were positively selected for CCR7, leaving out terminally differentiated effector memory CD45RA+ cells. Sequencing was performed with immunoSEQ multiplex PCR; in TCRdb, only in-frame clones are kept and a portion is missing. This table holds some 2.1 million clones, about 95% found once. Sample: naive CD8+ T cells sorted from blood. The receptor source for this set is a man aged 18 to 29 in good health.

The genes are TRBV15 and TRBJ2-7; 10 positions match TRBD2. Germline values: CDR1 LNHNV, CDR2 YYDKDF (reference sequence). The CDR3 runs to 17 residues. The V and J ends lost 0 bases and 2 bases, in that order; junction bases with no gene match: 7. CDR3 DNA: TGTGCCACCAGCAGAGAGTTAGGACTAGCGGCTACCTACGAGCAGTACTTC. Its translation: CATSRELGLAATYEQYF.

The V gene is TRBV4-1, the J gene TRBJ1-2; TRBD1 might be the D (6 bases). This CDR3 comprises 15 residues. Germline V gene lookup returns CDR1 MGHRA and CDR2 YSYEKL. The V end was cut by 0 bases, the J end by 4 bases, with 12 bases between. CDR3 DNA: TGCGCCAGCAGCCAAGAACAGGGAGGCCCCTATGGCTACACCTTC. Translation gives CASSQEQGGPYGYTF.

The chain uses TRBV9 and TRBJ2-4; D is uncertain. Germline assignment: CDR1 SGDLS and CDR2 YYNGEE. The ends were cut back, 3 bases at V and 4 bases at J, with 17 bases in the middle. CDR3 size: 16 residues. The CDR3 here is CASSAGSGTQKNIQYF. CDR3 DNA sequence: TGTGCCAGCAGCGCCGGTAGTGGAACACAGAAAAACATTCAGTACTTC.

The DNA of the CDR3 is TGTGCCAGCAGCGTAGTCGGGGGCATCGCCTACAATGAGCAGTTCTTC. It specifies CASSVVGGIAYNEQFF. The V call is TRBV9, the J call TRBJ2-1; D may correspond to TRBD1 or TRBD2 (6 bases each). The germline V gene encodes CDR1 SGDLS and CDR2 YYNGEE. V was pared by 0 bases and J by 2 bases, with 12 bases between. The CDR3 length is 16 residues.

The chain employs TRBV7-2 and TRBJ2-7, with TRBD1 matching over 7 bases. The CDR3 spans 13 residues. Germline V CDR1 and CDR2: SGHTA, FQGNSA. Unmatched junction bases numbered 3, after V lost 4 bases and J lost 3 bases. CDR3 sequence: CASSYRGFYEQYF. The CDR3 coding sequence is TGTGCCAGCAGCTACAGGGGATTCTACGAGCAGTACTTC.

The chain has TRBV19 and TRBJ2-7; a weak D match, TRBD1 (6 bases). Germline values: CDR1 LNHDA, CDR2 SQIVND (reference sequence). The CDR3 runs 15 residues. Trimming left V 5 bases short and J 2 bases short, with 16 bases between. The CDR3 loop is CASSATGTPTYEQYF. The CDR3 DNA reads as TGTGCCAGTAGTGCCACCGGGACACCAACCTACGAGCAGTACTTC.

The rearrangement joins TRBV4-2 to TRBJ2-2; 7 bases are shared with TRBD1. CDR1 is LGHNA and CDR2 is YNFKEQ in the germline V gene. V was clipped by 5 bases and J by 3 bases; unmatched bases: 3. This CDR3 has 14 amino acids. CDR3 in amino acids: CASSTGVDTGELFF. Here the CDR3 DNA reads TGTGCCAGCAGCACAGGGGTGGACACCGGGGAGCTGTTTTTT.

The chain carries TRBV5-6 and TRBJ2-3; D remains ambiguous. CDR1 is SGHDT and CDR2 is YYEEEE in the germline V gene. CDR3 length: 16 residues. The germline V and J ends were trimmed by 3 bases and 6 bases, with 20 bases remaining between them. The CDR3 reads CASSSRIIRSTDTQYF. In nucleotides, the CDR3 is TGTGCCAGCAGCTCCCGGATAATCCGATCCACGGATACGCAGTATTTT.

This chain joins TRBV28 and TRBJ2-7; D remains unclear. Trimming shortened V by 3 bases and J by 7 bases, and 4 bases separated the two germline ends. The CDR3 contains 10 residues. Germline V CDR1 and CDR2: MDHEN, SYDVKM. The CDR3 region has the DNA TGTGCCAGCAGTTTTCAAGAGCAGTACTTC. Its translation: CASSFQEQYF.

J is TRBJ1-1 and V is TRBV13; 7 bases align to TRBD1. The CDR3 is 17 residues long. Germline V CDR1 and CDR2: PRHDT, FYEKMQ (reference sequence). The J segment lost 0 bases and the V segment lost 5 bases, leaving 12 bases of the junction unmatched. The CDR3: CASSAGGTAKMNTEAFF. CDR3 bases: TGTGCCAGCAGCGCCGGTGGGACAGCCAAAATGAACACTGAAGCTTTCTTT.

The chain combines TRBV2 with TRBJ1-3, with 10 bases lining up with TRBD1. Germline CDR1 and CDR2: SNHLY and FYNNEI. The CDR3 has 15 amino acids. V lost 7 bases to trimming and J lost 4 bases; unmatched junction nucleotides: 7. CDR3 nucleotides: TGTGCCAGCATTGCCGGGACAGGGGTCGGAAACACCATATATTTT. Translating it yields CASIAGTGVGNTIYF.

The rearrangement uses TRBV10-3 and TRBJ2-1, with 9 bases identical to TRBD2. Germline assignment: CDR1 ENHRY and CDR2 SYGVKD. V lost 4 bases to trimming and J lost 4 bases; unmatched junction nucleotides: 5. The CDR3 is 15 residues long. CDR3 loop: CAISVGLAGYNEQFF. In DNA, the CDR3 is TGTGCCATCAGTGTGGGGCTAGCGGGATACAATGAGCAGTTCTTC.

This chain uses TRBV9 with TRBJ2-1, with TRBD2 matching over 7 bases. Germline CDR1 is SGDLS and CDR2 is YYNGEE. The V segment lost 3 bases and the J segment 0 bases; nucleotides outside the gene matches: 9. The CDR3 is 17 amino acids. The CDR3 region has the DNA TGTGCCAGCAGCGCTAGCGGAGGGCGCAGCTCCTACAATGAGCAGTTCTTC. It yields the protein CASSASGGRSSYNEQFF.

The rearrangement links TRBV12-5 to TRBJ2-1; D ambiguous. From germline, CDR1 is LGHNT and CDR2 FRNRAP. The CDR3 is made up of 13 amino acids. V lost 3 bases to trimming and J lost 4 bases, with 7 bases between them. CDR3 region: CASGFPRYNEQFF. As DNA, the CDR3 is TGTGCTAGTGGTTTCCCGCGGTACAATGAGCAGTTCTTC.

The chain links TRBV5-1 to TRBJ2-3; D gene uncertain. V lost 2 bases and J 2 bases, leaving 12 bases between the germline ends. The CDR3 runs to 15 residues. Germline V gene sequence: CDR1 SGHRS, CDR2 YFSETQ. In DNA form, the CDR3 reads TGCGCCAGCAGCTTTTACGGGTACAACACAGATACGCAGTATTTT. It is translated as CASSFYGYNTDTQYF.

The V and J genes are TRBV7-9 and TRBJ1-2, with 9 bases matching TRBD1. The trim removed 5 bases at V and 4 bases at J, leaving 14 bases unmatched. Germline CDR1 and CDR2: SEHNR and FQNEAQ (reference sequence). The CDR3 covers 17 residues. CDR3 coding DNA: TGTGCCAGCAGCGGTACAGGGGGCACGGTCCGAAGCTATGGCTACACCTTC. It codes for CASSGTGGTVRSYGYTF. The whole variable domain, remainder taken from reference TRBV7-9 and TRBJ1-2, is DTGVSQNPRHKITKRGQNVTFRCDPISEHNRLYWYRQTLGQGPEFLTYFQNEAQLEKSRLLSDRFSAERPKGSFSTLEIQRTEQGDSAMYLCASSGTGGTVRSYGYTFGSGTRLTVV.

This chain joins TRBV6-5 and TRBJ1-5; D remains ambiguous. The CDR3 contains 15 residues. Germline V CDR1 and CDR2: MNHEY, SVGAGI. The V end lost 0 bases, the J end lost 3 bases, and 9 bases lay between the germline ends. The CDR3 sequence is CASSYSTGDNQPQHF. Written as DNA, the CDR3 is TGTGCCAGCAGTTACTCGACTGGGGACAATCAGCCCCAGCATTTT.

This chain connects TRBV11-2 to TRBJ2-7, with TRBD2 identical over 13 bases. Per the germline V gene, CDR1 is SGHAT and CDR2 is FQNNGV. Trimming took 3 bases from V and 2 from J; bases not matched to a gene: 4. CDR3 size: 16 residues. CDR3 bases: TGTGCCAGCAGCTTGAGTGGACTAGCGGGGGCCTACGAGCAGTACTTC. Translated, it gives CASSLSGLAGAYEQYF.

This clone was recorded only once. The chain joins TRBV7-6 to TRBJ2-5, with D hard to call. The germline V gene encodes CDR1 SGHVS and CDR2 FNYEAQ. V was cut by 5 bases and J by 4 bases, with 14 bases left in between. The CDR3 runs to 14 residues. The CDR3 region is CASSQILNAETQYF. CDR3 coding DNA: TGTGCCAGCAGCCAGATCCTCAACGCAGAGACCCAGTACTTC.

Turning to this clone: Other DNA sequences in this specimen translate into the identical CDR3. The chain has TRBV5-6 and TRBJ1-1; D remains unclear. V lost 2 bases and J 6 bases, leaving 8 bases between the germline ends. Per germline, CDR1 SGHDT and CDR2 YYEEEE. CDR3 length: 12 amino acids. Here the CDR3 DNA reads TGTGCCAGCAGCTTATCCGGAGCTGAAGCTTTCTTT. Its protein product is CASSLSGAEAFF. Looking up the rest from reference TRBV5-6 and TRBJ1-1 gives the full variable domain: DAGVTQSPTHLIKTRGQQVTLRCSPKSGHDTVSWYQQALGQGPQFIFQYYEEEERQRGNFPDRFSGHQFPNYSSELNVNALLLGDSALYLCASSLSGAEAFFGQGTRLTVV.

The gene calls are TRBV27 and TRBJ1-1, with a weak D call TRBD1 (5 bases). Per germline, CDR1 MNHEY and CDR2 SMNVEV (reference sequence). This CDR3 has 13 amino acids. Between the trimmed V and J ends, which lost 8 bases and 4 bases, there was a span of 14 bases. The CDR3 spells CASVGERATEAFF. CDR3 sequence (DNA): TGTGCCAGCGTAGGGGAGAGGGCCACTGAAGCTTTCTTT.

This chain uses TRBV5-4 with TRBJ1-1, with TRBD1 matching 8 bases. The CDR3 is 11 amino acids. Germline CDR1 SGHNT, CDR2 YYREEE (reference sequence). V trimming: 3 bases; J trimming: 10 bases; junction bases outside the gene matches: 2. In DNA, the CDR3 is TGTGCCAGCAGCTCTACAGGGGGAGCTTTCTTT. Residues: CASSSTGGAFF.